This TCR beta chain comes out of a study of PD-L1 blockade in urothelial cancer. In the study overall: Of 28 to 35 patients, twenty-five were males with bladder-origin urothelial cancer. Researchers looked at the blood 3 weeks (second dose) and 6 weeks after treatment began.

This CDR3 is built from 14 residues. V shed 0 bases, J shed 7 bases, and the junction held 5 bases outside the gene matches. Germline CDR1 reads MNHEY; CDR2 reads SVGAGI. This clone was found once. The table came from immunoSEQ multiplex PCR; TCRdb's copy has only in-frame clones and leaves some out. The sample lists more than 75,000 clones; roughly 84% were seen once. Described time point: pretreatment peripheral blood. The patients had locally advanced or metastatic urothelial carcinoma. This sequence was found in a man in his sixties with urothelial cancer. J is TRBJ2-5 and V is TRBV6-5; 7 bases are a match to TRBD1. The material sequenced was PBMCs, taken around atezolizumab (anti-PD-L1) treatment. In nucleotides, the CDR3 is TGTGCCAGCAGTTACTCACAGGGGACGGGGACCCAGTACTTC. Its protein is CASSYSQGTGTQYF.